This T cell receptor beta chain was found in a study of blood T cell repertoires in COVID-19. On the study more broadly: Samples of COVID-19 (acute and convalescent) were obtained from the United States, Italy and Spain.

The table came from immunoSEQ multiplex PCR; TCRdb's copy has only in-frame clones and leaves some out. The sample has around 280,000 clones; around 85% are singletons. Germline lookup yields CDR1 ENHRY and CDR2 SYGVKD. The CDR3 spans 16 residues. V lost 3 bases to trimming and J lost 4 bases; unmatched junction nucleotides: 8. Sequenced sample: peripheral blood. The V and J genes are TRBV10-3 and TRBJ2-5, with 10 bases identical to TRBD1. The sequence was obtained from a woman aged 25 to 39 who had recovered from COVID-19. This CDR3 reads CAISESGQGEGETQYF. CDR3 DNA sequence: TGTGCCATCAGTGAATCAGGACAGGGGGAAGGAGAGACCCAGTACTTC.